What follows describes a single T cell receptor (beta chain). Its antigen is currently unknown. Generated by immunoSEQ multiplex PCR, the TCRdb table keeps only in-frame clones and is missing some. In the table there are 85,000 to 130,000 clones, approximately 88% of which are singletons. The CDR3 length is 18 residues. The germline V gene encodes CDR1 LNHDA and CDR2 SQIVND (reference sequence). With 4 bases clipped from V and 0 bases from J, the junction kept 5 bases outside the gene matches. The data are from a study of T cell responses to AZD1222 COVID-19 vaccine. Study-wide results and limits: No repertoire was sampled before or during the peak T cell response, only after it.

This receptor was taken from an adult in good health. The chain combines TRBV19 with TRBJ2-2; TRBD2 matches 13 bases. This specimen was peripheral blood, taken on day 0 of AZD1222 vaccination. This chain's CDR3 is CASSRGGTSGTNTGELFF. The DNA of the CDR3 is TGTGCCAGTAGTAGAGGGGGGACTAGCGGGACGAACACCGGGGAGCTGTTTTTT.